A selection of T cell receptor beta chains follows, all from one sample in a study of CD8+ T cells in alopecia areata. Repertoires were generated with immunoSEQ multiplex PCR, while TCRdb's copy carries only in-frame clones and drops some. The sample has around 120,000 clones, around 58% seen once. Specimen: CD8+ T cells sorted from blood, collected at week 4, from a patient treated with tofacitinib. These receptors originate from a human donor with alopecia areata. Both conserved end residues are part of each CDR3. A D gene is named only where the DNA matches it firmly. The size of a clone is reported for some rows only, either as once, few or many, or as a class for expanded clones.

>NA|few|TRBV15|TRBJ2-6
CATGAVASGANVLTF
TGTGCCACCGGGGCAGTGGCCTCTGGGGCCAACGTCCTGACTTTC
>TRBD1|few|TRBV2|TRBJ2-7
CAVQRQGSSDEQYF
TGTGCCGTCCAAAGACAGGGTTCATCCGACGAGCAGTACTTC
>NA|few|TRBV27|TRBJ2-7
CASSGSATGNYEQYF
TGTGCCAGCAGCGGGAGCGCCACTGGTAACTACGAGCAGTACTTC
>NA|NA|TRBV14|TRBJ1-2
CASSQVGPGGYTF
TGTGCCAGCAGCCAAGTCGGCCCGGGAGGCTACACCTTC
>TRBD2|NA|TRBV7-6|TRBJ2-5
CASSLVPADGGGQETQYF
TGTGCCAGCAGCTTAGTCCCCGCGGACGGCGGGGGTCAAGAGACCCAGTACTTC
>TRBD2|NA|TRBV29-1|TRBJ2-3
CSVRLAGTDTQYF
TGCAGCGTCCGACTAGCTGGCACAGATACGCAGTATTTT
>NA|NA|TRBV29-1|TRBJ1-2
CSVEDPRGGYTF
TGCAGCGTTGAAGATCCCAGGGGCGGCTACACCTTC
>TRBD1|few|TRBV29-1|TRBJ2-7
CSVVDRVGYEQYF
TGCAGCGTTGTTGACAGGGTGGGCTACGAGCAGTACTTC
>NA|NA|TRBV4-1|TRBJ1-2
CASSQGRLVHLGGTF
TGCGCCAGCAGCCAAGGTAGACTCGTACACTTGGGAGGGACCTTC
>TRBD1|NA|TRBV5-1|TRBJ2-3
CASSSKDRGADTQYF
TGCGCCAGCAGCTCCAAAGACAGGGGCGCAGATACGCAGTATTTT
>TRBD2|NA|TRBV5-6|TRBJ2-2
CASSVLAGLNTGELFF
TGTGCCAGCAGCGTGCTAGCGGGGCTGAACACCGGGGAGCTGTTTTTT
>TRBD1|NA|TRBV7-3|TRBJ1-2
CASSLGFDGTANGYTF
TGTGCCAGCAGCTTGGGATTCGACGGGACAGCTAATGGCTACACCTTC
>NA|NA|TRBV9|TRBJ2-2
CASSPSTAGVTNTGELFF
TGTGCCAGCAGCCCATCCACCGCAGGGGTGACAAACACCGGGGAGCTGTTTTTT
>NA|NA|TRBV6-1|TRBJ2-7
CASSEAQGEGSYEQYF
TGTGCCAGCAGTGAAGCGCAAGGGGAAGGGTCCTACGAGCAGTACTTC
>NA|NA|TRBV5-1|TRBJ2-3
CASSLAEADSTDTQYF
TGCGCCAGCAGCTTGGCCGAAGCTGATAGCACAGATACGCAGTATTTT
>NA|NA|TRBV7-8|TRBJ2-7
CASSLATTAYEQYF
TGTGCCAGCAGCTTAGCGACGACAGCCTACGAGCAGTACTTC
>NA|NA|TRBV7-9|TRBJ1-1
CASSWDSNVEAFF
TGTGCCAGCAGCTGGGACTCTAACGTTGAAGCTTTCTTT
>NA|few|TRBV23-1|TRBJ2-1
CATKGTQFF
TGCGCCACCAAGGGTACGCAGTTCTTC
>NA|NA|TRBV30|TRBJ1-1
CAWSVGGRMAFF
TGTGCCTGGAGTGTCGGGGGCCGTATGGCTTTCTTT
>TRBD1|NA|TRBV7-9|TRBJ2-7
CASSSPGTGDHEQYF
TGTGCCAGCAGCTCACCCGGGACAGGGGACCACGAGCAGTACTTC
>NA|few|TRBV2|TRBJ1-4
CASSDGANDEKLFF
TGTGCCAGCAGTGACGGGGCAAACGATGAAAAACTGTTTTTT
>TRBD1|NA|TRBV30|TRBJ2-1
CAWRPGQGHEQFF
TGTGCCTGGAGACCCGGACAGGGTCATGAGCAGTTCTTC
>NA|NA|TRBV27|TRBJ1-1
CASSLTGAEAFF
TGTGCCAGCAGTTTAACAGGCGCTGAAGCTTTCTTT
>NA|NA|TRBV28|TRBJ2-6
CASSQTGSGANVLTF
TGTGCCAGCAGTCAGACGGGCTCTGGGGCCAACGTCCTGACTTTC
>TRBD1|NA|TRBV2|TRBJ1-1
CASSEAYEGAIALTEAFF
TGTGCCAGCAGTGAAGCATATGAGGGGGCGATCGCCCTCACTGAAGCTTTCTTT
>NA|NA|TRBV30|TRBJ2-2
CAWSVPAGNTGELFF
TGTGCCTGGAGTGTACCGGCAGGGAACACCGGGGAGCTGTTTTTT
>NA|NA|TRBV7-9|TRBJ1-2
CASSLAPQLTNYGYTF
TGTGCCAGCAGCTTAGCACCCCAGTTAACTAACTATGGCTACACCTTC
>TRBD1|once|TRBV10-3|TRBJ1-1
CAISDSDRVGAEAFF
TGTGCCATCAGTGATTCTGACAGGGTTGGGGCTGAAGCTTTCTTT
>NA|NA|TRBV7-9|TRBJ2-3
CASSPPDLDTQYF
TGTGCCAGCAGTCCCCCAGACCTTGATACGCAGTATTTT
>TRBD1|NA|TRBV7-9|TRBJ2-7
CASISAGGYEQYF
TGTGCCAGCATTAGTGCAGGGGGCTACGAGCAGTACTTC
>TRBD2|NA|TRBV7-2|TRBJ2-1
CASSLDAGGHYNEQFF
TGTGCCAGCAGCTTAGACGCGGGGGGTCACTACAATGAGCAGTTCTTC
>NA|NA|TRBV13|TRBJ1-2
CASSLGRGYNYGYTF
TGTGCCAGCAGCTTAGGGCGGGGCTACAACTATGGCTACACCTTC
>NA|NA|TRBV30|TRBJ2-1
CAWQGPHYDNEQFF
TGTGCCTGGCAGGGCCCCCACTACGACAATGAGCAGTTCTTC
>NA|NA|TRBV5-1|TRBJ1-1
CASSLVGDTEAFF
TGCGCCAGCAGCTTGGTGGGGGACACTGAAGCTTTCTTT
>NA|few|TRBV7-8|TRBJ2-3
CASSLVLSGDTQYF
TGTGCCAGCAGCTTAGTTCTGTCCGGGGATACGCAGTATTTT
>TRBD1|NA|TRBV5-6|TRBJ2-5
CASSSDGTGFFETQYF
TGTGCCAGCAGCTCCGACGGGACAGGGTTTTTTGAGACCCAGTACTTC
>NA|few|TRBV29-1|TRBJ2-4
CSVEQGIAKNIQYF
TGCAGCGTTGAGCAGGGTATAGCCAAAAACATTCAGTACTTC
>NA|NA|TRBV29-1|TRBJ2-5
CSVFGGREETQYF
TGCAGCGTTTTTGGGGGGCGAGAAGAGACCCAGTACTTC
>NA|few|TRBV29-1|TRBJ2-3
CSVVPESTDTQYF
TGCAGCGTTGTCCCAGAAAGCACAGATACGCAGTATTTT
>TRBD1|NA|TRBV27|TRBJ2-1
CASSLNTWTGSHEQFF
TGTGCCAGCAGTTTAAACACCTGGACAGGGAGCCATGAGCAGTTCTTC
>TRBD2|NA|TRBV29-1|TRBJ2-5
CSARLAGVEETQYF
TGCAGCGCCCGACTAGCGGGCGTGGAAGAGACCCAGTACTTC
>NA|NA|TRBV30|TRBJ1-1
CAWTAMDRGNTEAFF
TGTGCCTGGACCGCGATGGACAGAGGGAACACTGAAGCTTTCTTT
>NA|NA|TRBV7-2|TRBJ2-1
CASSLYEQFF
TGTGCCAGCAGCTTATATGAGCAGTTCTTC
>TRBD1|once|TRBV7-9|TRBJ2-3
CASSSTDRASTDTQYF
TGTGCCAGCAGCTCTACGGACAGGGCTAGCACAGATACGCAGTATTTT
>TRBD1|few|TRBV29-1|TRBJ2-3
CSVAPAGQGSTDTQYF
TGCAGCGTCGCCCCTGCAGGACAGGGGAGCACAGATACGCAGTATTTT
>NA|few|TRBV7-9|TRBJ2-5
CASSPAEETQYF
TGTGCCAGCAGTCCGGCCGAAGAGACCCAGTACTTC
>NA|NA|TRBV30|TRBJ1-1
CAWLLNTEAFF
TGTGCCTGGTTATTGAACACTGAAGCTTTCTTT
>TRBD1|once|TRBV5-4|TRBJ2-5
CASSKSPGQGETQYF
TGTGCCAGCAGCAAGAGTCCGGGACAGGGTGAGACCCAGTACTTC
>TRBD1|NA|TRBV5-1|TRBJ1-2
CASGRDSEPYGYTF
TGCGCCAGCGGCCGGGACAGCGAACCTTATGGCTACACCTTC
>NA|NA|TRBV29-1|TRBJ1-2
CSVESLWGYTF
TGCAGCGTCGAGTCCTTGTGGGGCTACACCTTC